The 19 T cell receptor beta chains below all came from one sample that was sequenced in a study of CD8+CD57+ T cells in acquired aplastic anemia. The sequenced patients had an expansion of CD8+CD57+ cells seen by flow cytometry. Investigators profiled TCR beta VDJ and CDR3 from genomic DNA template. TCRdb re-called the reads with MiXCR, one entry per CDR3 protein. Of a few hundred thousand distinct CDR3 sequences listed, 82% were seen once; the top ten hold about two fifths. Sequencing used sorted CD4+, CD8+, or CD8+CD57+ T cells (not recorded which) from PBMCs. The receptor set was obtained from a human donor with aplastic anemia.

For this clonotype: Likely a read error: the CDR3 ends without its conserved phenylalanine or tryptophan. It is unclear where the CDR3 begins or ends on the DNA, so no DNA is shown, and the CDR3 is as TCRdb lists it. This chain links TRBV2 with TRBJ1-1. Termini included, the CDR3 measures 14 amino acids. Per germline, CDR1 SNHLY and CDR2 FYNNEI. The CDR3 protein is CASSDDGINTEAFG.

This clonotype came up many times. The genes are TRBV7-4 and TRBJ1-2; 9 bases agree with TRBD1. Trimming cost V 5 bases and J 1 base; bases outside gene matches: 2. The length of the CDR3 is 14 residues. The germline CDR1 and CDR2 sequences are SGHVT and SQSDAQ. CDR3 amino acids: CASSRTGDNYGYTF. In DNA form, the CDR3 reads TGTGCCAGCAGCCGGACAGGGGATAACTATGGCTACACCTTC.

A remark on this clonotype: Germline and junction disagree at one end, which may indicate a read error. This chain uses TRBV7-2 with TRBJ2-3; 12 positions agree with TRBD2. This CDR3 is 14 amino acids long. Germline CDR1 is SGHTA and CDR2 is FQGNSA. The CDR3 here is CASSLLAGGPAQFF. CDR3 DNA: TGTGCCAGCAGCTTGCTAGCGGGAGGGCCAGCGCAGTTTTTT.

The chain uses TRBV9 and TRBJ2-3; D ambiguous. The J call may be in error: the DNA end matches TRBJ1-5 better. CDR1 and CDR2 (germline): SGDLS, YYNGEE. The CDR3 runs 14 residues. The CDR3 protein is CASSPWASGSTQHF. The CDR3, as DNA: TGTGCCAGCAGCCCCTGGGCAAGCGGGAGTACGCAGCATTTT.

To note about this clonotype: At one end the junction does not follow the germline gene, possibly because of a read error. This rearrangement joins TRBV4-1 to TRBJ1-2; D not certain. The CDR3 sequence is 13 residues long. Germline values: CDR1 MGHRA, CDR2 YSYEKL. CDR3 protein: CAISRGPDYSYTF. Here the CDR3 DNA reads TGCGCCATCAGCCGAGGCCCTGACTATAGCTACACCTTC.

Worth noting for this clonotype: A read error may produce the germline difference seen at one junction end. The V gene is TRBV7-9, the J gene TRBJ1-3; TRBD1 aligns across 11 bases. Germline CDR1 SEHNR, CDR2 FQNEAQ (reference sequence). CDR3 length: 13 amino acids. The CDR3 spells CATSGQGARTIYF. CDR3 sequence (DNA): TGTGCCACCAGCGGACAGGGGGCGCGGACGATATATTTT.

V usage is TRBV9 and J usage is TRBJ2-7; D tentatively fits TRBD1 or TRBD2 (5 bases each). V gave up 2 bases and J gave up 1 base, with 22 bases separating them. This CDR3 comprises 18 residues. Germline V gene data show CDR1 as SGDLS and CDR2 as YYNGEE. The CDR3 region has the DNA TGTGCCAGCAGCGTGGAGGTGGGGACCACTGAAGCTTCCTACGAGCAGTACGTC. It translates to CASSVEVGTTEASYEQYV.

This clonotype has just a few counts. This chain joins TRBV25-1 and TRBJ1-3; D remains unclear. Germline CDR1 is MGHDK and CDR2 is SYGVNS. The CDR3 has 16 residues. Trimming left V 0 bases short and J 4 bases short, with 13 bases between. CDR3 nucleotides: TGTGCCAGCAGTGAATATGAGGGCCCTCCAGGAAACACCATATATTTT. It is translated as CASSEYEGPPGNTIYF.

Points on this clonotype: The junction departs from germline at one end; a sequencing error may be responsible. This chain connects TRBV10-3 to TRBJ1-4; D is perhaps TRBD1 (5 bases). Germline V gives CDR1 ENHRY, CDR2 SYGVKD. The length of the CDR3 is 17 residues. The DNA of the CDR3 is TGTGCCATCAGCCCGAGCCGGGACTTGGCAACTAATGAAAGACTGTTCTTT. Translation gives CAISPSRDLATNERLFF.

The CDR3, as DNA: TGTTCCCGCGGGGACGGGGGCAGAGCTACGCAGTATTTT. It translates to CSRGDGGRATQYF. The rearrangement uses TRBV7-7 and TRBJ2-3, with D perhaps being TRBD1 or TRBD2 (6 bases each). The CDR3 is made up of 13 amino acids. CDR1 is SSHAT and CDR2 is FNYEAQ in the germline V gene (reference sequence).

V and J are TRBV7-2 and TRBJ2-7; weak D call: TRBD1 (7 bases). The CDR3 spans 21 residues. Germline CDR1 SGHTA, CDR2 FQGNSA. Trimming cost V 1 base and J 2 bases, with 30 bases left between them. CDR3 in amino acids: CASSLGYRLDYIGQETYEQYF. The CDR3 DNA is TGTGCCAGCAGCTTAGGTTATCGTTTGGACTATATTGGACAGGAGACCTACGAGCAGTACTTC.

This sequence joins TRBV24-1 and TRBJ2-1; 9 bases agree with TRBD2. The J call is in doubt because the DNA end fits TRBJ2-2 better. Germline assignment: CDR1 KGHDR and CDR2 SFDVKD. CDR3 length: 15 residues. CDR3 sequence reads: CATSVLAGDSEELFF. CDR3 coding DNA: TGTGCCACCAGTGTTTTAGCGGGAGACTCCGAGGAGCTGTTTTTT.

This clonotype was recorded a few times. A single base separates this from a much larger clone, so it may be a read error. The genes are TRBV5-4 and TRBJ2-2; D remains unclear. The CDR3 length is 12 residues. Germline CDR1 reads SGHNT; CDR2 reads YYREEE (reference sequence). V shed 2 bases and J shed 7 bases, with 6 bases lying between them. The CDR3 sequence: CASSFASGELFF. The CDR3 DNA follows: TGTGCCAGCAGCTTTGCTAGCGGGGAGCTGTTTTTT.

CDR3 bases: TGTGCCAGCAGCTTAGCTGGCACAGGGCAAGATGAAGCTTTCTTT. It specifies CASSLAGTGQDEAFF. The chain has TRBV11-3 and TRBJ1-1; D is perhaps TRBD1 (6 bases). This CDR3 region has 15 residues. Germline CDR1 and CDR2: SGHNT and YENEEA. V gave up 1 base and J gave up 7 bases, with 16 bases separating them.

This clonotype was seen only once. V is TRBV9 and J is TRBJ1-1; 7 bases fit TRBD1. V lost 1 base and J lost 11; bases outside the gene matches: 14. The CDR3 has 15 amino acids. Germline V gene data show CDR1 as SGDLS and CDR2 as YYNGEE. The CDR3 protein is CASSVSVTGTYEAFF. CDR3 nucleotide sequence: TGTGCCAGCAGCGTAAGTGTGACAGGGACCTACGAGGCTTTCTTT.

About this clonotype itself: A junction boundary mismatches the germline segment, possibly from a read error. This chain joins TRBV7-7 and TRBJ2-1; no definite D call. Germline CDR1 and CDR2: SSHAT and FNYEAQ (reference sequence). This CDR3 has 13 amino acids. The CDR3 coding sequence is TGTGCTAGCAGCTTAGGAACTGCTGGTGAGCAGTTCTTC. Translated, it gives CASSLGTAGEQFF.

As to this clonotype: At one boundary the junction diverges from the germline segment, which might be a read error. In DNA, the CDR3 is TGCAGTGCCGAGGGGACTAGCGGGAGCACAGATACGCAGTACTTT. It yields the protein CSAEGTSGSTDTQYF. This rearrangement joins TRBV20-1 to TRBJ2-3; 14 bases line up with TRBD2. The CDR3 length is 15 residues. Germline V lookup: CDR1 DFQATT, CDR2 SNEGSKA (reference sequence).

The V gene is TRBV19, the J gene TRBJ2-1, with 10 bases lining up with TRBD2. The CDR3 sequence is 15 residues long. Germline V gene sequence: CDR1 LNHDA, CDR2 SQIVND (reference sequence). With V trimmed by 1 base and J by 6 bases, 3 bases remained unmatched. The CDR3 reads CASSIASGSSNEQFF. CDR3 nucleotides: TGTGCCAGTAGTATAGCTAGCGGGAGTTCCAATGAGCAGTTCTTC.

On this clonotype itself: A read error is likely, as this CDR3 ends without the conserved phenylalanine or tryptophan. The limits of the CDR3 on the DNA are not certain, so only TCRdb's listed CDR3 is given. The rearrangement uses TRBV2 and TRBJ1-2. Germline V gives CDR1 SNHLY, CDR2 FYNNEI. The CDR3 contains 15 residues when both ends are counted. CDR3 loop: CASQTGLAYEQYFGP.